The present T cell receptor beta chain was sequenced within a study of brain T cells in children with intractable seizures. In germline, CDR1 is SGHVS, CDR2 FNYEAQ. V lost 0 bases, J lost 2 bases, and 22 bases lay in between. The CDR3 covers 19 residues. Time point defined: blood from clinic visit 5 months post-surgery; TSC patient then seizure free. The sequenced cases were selected for having the highest brain T cell transcript signatures. Pre-surgery treatment included at least one anti-epileptic drug. Broader study findings: HCMV serostatus was not known, and viral specificity came from CDR3 similarity only. Pre-surgery blood may have been undersampled, hiding some clones.

A note on this clone: The antigen is undetermined.

Profiled with immunoSEQ multiplex PCR; TCRdb holds only in-frame clones, not every one. This sample has under 400,000 clones, with over 85% found just once. The sequence derives from a boy in the first two years of life with tuberous sclerosis and intractable seizures. The specimen was peripheral blood, collected 4 to 6 months after surgery. V gene TRBV7-6 combines with J gene TRBJ2-5; D is unclear. CDR3 coding DNA: TGTGCCAGCAGCTTAGCAGCCCGTACGGGTTTCGGTTTTCAAGAGACCCAGTACTTC. Translated, it gives CASSLAARTGFGFQETQYF.